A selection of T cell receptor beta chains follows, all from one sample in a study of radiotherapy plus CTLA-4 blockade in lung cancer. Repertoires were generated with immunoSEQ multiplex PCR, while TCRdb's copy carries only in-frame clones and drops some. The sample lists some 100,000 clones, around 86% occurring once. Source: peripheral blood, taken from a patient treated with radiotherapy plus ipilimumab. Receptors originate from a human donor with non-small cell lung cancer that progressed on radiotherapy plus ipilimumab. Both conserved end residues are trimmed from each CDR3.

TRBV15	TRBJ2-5	ATSRVYEKETQY
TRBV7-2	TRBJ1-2	ASSSGPNAGYT
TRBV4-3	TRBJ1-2	ASSQALQANYGYT
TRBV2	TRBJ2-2	ASRKRGYRANTGELF
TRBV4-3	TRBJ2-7	ASSQDRGVPGEQY
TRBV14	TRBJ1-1	ASSQGQTTEAF
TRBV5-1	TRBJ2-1	ASSQGQGIYNEQF
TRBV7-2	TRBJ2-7	ASSLLSGTSYEQY
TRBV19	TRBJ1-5	ASSIVQGAGNQPQH
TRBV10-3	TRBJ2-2	AISDGGGSGELF
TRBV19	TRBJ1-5	ATRPSGYRGQQPQH
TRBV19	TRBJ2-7	ASSMGLKRSGRASMTYEQY
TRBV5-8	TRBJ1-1	ASSLLLNTEAF
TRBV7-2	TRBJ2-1	ASSLGLTSVGEQF
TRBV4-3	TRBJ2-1	ASSRVAGGYNEQF
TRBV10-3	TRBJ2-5	AISKSTGEETQY